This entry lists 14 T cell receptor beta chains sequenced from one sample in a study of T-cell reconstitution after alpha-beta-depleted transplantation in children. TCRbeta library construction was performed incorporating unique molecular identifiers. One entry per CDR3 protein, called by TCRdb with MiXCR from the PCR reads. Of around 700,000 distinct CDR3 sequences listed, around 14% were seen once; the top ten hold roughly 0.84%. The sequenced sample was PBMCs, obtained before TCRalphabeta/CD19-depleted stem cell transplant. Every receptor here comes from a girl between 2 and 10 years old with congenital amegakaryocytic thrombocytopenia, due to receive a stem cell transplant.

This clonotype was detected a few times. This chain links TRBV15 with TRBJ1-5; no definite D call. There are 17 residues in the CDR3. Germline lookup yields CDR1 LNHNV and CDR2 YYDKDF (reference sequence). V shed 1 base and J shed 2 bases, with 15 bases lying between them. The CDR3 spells CATSRGGYRGGNQPQHF. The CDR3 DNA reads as TGTGCCACCAGCAGAGGAGGCTACCGGGGTGGCAATCAGCCCCAGCATTTT. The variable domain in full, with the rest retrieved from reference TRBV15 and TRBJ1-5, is DAMVIQNPRYQVTQFGKPVTLSCSQTLNHNVMYWYQQKSSQAPKLLFHYYDKDFNNEADTPDNFQSRRPNTSFCFLDIRSPGLGDTAMYLCATSRGGYRGGNQPQHFGDGTRLSIL.

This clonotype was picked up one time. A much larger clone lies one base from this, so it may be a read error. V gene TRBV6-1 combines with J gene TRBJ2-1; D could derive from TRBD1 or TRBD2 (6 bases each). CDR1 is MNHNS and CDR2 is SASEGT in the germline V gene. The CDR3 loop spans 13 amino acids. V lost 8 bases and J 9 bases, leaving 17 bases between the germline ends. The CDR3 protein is CASFTGSGGEQFF. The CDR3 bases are TGTGCCAGCTTTACAGGGTCCGGGGGTGAGCAGTTCTTC.

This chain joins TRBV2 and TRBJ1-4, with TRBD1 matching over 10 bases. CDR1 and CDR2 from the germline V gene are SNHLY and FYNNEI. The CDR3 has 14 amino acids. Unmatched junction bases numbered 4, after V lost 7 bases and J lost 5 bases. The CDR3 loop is CASNPGQGNEKLFF. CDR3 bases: TGTGCCAGCAACCCGGGACAGGGGAATGAAAAACTGTTTTTT.

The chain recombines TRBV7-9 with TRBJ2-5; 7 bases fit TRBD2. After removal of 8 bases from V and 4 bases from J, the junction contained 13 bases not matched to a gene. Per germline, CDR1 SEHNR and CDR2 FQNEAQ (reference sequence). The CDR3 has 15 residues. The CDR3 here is CASGPTSLRGETQYF. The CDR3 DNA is TGTGCCAGCGGTCCGACTAGCCTAAGGGGAGAGACCCAGTACTTC.

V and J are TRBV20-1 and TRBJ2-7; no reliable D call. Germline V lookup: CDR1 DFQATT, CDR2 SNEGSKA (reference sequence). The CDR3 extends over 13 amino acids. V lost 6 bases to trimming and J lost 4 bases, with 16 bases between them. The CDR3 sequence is CSATYRAVYEQYF. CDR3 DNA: TGCAGTGCAACCTACCGGGCGGTGTACGAGCAGTACTTC.

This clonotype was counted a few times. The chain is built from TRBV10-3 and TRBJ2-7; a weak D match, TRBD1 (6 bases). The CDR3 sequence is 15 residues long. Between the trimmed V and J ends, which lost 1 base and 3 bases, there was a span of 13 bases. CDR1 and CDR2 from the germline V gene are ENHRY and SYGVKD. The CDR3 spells CAISEWVRGGYEQYF. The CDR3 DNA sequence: TGTGCCATCAGTGAGTGGGTGAGAGGGGGCTACGAGCAGTACTTC.

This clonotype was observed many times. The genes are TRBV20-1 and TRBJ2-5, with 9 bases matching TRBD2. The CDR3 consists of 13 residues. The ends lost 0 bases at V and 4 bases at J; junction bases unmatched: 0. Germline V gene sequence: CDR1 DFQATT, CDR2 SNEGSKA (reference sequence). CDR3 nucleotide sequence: TGCAGTGCTAGAGAGACTAGCGGAGAGACCCAGTACTTC. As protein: CSARETSGETQYF.

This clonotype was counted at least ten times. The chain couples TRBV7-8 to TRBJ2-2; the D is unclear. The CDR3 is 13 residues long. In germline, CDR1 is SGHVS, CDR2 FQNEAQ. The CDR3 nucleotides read TGTGGAGTTCGAGGTGGGCGCGCCGGGGAGCTGTTTTTT. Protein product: CGVRGGRAGELFF.

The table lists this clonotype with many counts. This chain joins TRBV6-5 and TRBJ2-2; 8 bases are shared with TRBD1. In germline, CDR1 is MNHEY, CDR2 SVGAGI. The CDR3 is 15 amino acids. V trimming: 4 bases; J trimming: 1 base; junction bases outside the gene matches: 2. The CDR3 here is CASSWDRLNTGELFF. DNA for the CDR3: TGTGCCAGCAGTTGGGACAGGTTGAACACCGGGGAGCTGTTTTTT.

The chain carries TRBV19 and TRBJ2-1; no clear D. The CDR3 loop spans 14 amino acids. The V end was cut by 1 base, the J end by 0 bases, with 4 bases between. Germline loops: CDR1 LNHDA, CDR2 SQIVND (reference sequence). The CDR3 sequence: CASSIAPSYNEQFF. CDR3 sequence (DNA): TGTGCCAGTAGTATAGCGCCCTCCTACAATGAGCAGTTCTTC. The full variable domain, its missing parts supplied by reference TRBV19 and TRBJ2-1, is DGGITQSPKYLFRKEGQNVTLSCEQNLNHDAMYWYRQDPGQGLRLIYYSQIVNDFQKGDIAEGYSVSREKKESFPLTVTSAQKNPTAFYLCASSIAPSYNEQFFGPGTRLTVL.

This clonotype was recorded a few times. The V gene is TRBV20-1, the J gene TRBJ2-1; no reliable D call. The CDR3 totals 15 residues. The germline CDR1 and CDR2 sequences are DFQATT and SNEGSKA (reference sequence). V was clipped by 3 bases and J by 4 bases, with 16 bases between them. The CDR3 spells CSARGFGPRYNEQFF. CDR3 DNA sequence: TGCAGTGCTAGGGGCTTTGGGCCTAGGTACAATGAGCAGTTCTTC.

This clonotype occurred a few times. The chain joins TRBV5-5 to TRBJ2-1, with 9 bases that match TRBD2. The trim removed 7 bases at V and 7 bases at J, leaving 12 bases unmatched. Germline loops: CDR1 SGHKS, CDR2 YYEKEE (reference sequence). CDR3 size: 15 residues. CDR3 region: CASRSTHAGGNEQFF. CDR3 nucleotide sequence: TGTGCCAGCCGGTCTACCCATGCGGGAGGGAATGAGCAGTTCTTC.

The CDR3 DNA sequence: TGTGCCAGCAGCCGAAATAGTCAGGGGGCGAGCTACGAGCAGTACTTC. Its protein is CASSRNSQGASYEQYF. The chain recombines TRBV6-1 with TRBJ2-7; 8 bases agree with TRBD1. The V gene end was trimmed by 6 bases and the J gene end by 3 bases; junction bases not matched to a gene: 13. This CDR3 is built from 16 residues. In germline, CDR1 is MNHNS, CDR2 SASEGT.

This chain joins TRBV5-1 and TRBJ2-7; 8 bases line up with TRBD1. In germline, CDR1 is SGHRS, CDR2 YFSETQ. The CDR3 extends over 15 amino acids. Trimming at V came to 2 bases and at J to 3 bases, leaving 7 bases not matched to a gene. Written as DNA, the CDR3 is TGCGCCAGCAGCTTCGACAGGGGTCCGGGCTACGAGCAGTACTTC. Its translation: CASSFDRGPGYEQYF.